This T cell receptor (beta chain) is drawn from a study of identical twins. The study's findings and limits: Among out-of-frame alpha sequences shared by twins, low generation probability occurred in excess.

This clonotype was counted only a few times. The antigen remains undetermined. The CDR3 has 14 amino acids. Germline loops: CDR1 MNHNS, CDR2 SASEGT. Trimming left V 5 bases short and J 6 bases short, with 16 bases between. Unique molecular identifiers were present on the cDNA, which also gained a universal primer site by template switching. TCRdb reanalysed the 5' RACE reads using MiXCR and keeps one entry per CDR3 protein. The sample carries some 760,000 distinct CDR3 sequences, around a sixth recorded once. The sample was also reused in another study, on T cells expressing NK-cell markers. That work states: For four donors, these clonotypes were likewise the leading ones in the CD3+CD56-NKG2C+ fraction. It remained uncertain whether the expanded NKG2C+ T cell clones were specific for HCMV antigens.

Source material: PBMCs. The receptor was derived from a woman aged 18-30 years in good health. The chain combines TRBV6-1 with TRBJ1-2; possibly TRBD1 for D (6 bases). CDR3 amino acids: CASSKQGGGDGYTF. The CDR3 bases are TGTGCCAGCAGTAAACAGGGTGGGGGGGATGGCTACACCTTC.